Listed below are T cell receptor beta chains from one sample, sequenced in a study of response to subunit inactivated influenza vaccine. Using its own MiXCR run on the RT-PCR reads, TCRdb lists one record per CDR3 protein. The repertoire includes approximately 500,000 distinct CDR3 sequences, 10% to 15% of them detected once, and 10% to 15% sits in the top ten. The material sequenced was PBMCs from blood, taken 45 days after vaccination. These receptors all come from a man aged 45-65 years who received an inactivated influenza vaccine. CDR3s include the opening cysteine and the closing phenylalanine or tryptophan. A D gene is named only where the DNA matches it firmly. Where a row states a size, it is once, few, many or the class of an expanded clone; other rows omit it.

CDR3 DNA: TGTGCCAGCAGTTACTCGCGGGGGGCGCGAACTGAAGCTTTCTTT; CDR3 protein: CASSYSRGARTEAFF; J gene: TRBJ1-1; D gene: .; clone size: .; V gene: TRBV6-2/TRBV6-3
CDR3 DNA: TGTGCCAGCAGTACTGGACTACAGCCCCAGCATTTT; CDR3 protein: CASSTGLQPQHF; J gene: TRBJ1-5; D gene: .; clone size: few; V gene: TRBV6-5
CDR3 DNA: TGTGCCAGCAGCTTAGATCCGAGGTACAATGAGCAGTTCTTC; CDR3 protein: CASSLDPRYNEQFF; J gene: TRBJ2-1; D gene: .; clone size: few; V gene: TRBV7-2
CDR3 DNA: TGTGCCAGCAGCTTCAGGGATACGAACACCGGGGAGCTGTTTTTT; CDR3 protein: CASSFRDTNTGELFF; J gene: TRBJ2-2; D gene: .; clone size: .; V gene: TRBV5-6
CDR3 DNA: TGCGCCAGCAGCTTGGTAGGGACAATTTCCTACAATGAGCAGTTCTTC; CDR3 protein: CASSLVGTISYNEQFF; J gene: TRBJ2-1; D gene: .; clone size: .; V gene: TRBV5-1
CDR3 DNA: TGCGCCAGCAGCTTGGCAGGACTAGCGGCACAAGAGACCCAGTACTTC; CDR3 protein: CASSLAGLAAQETQYF; J gene: TRBJ2-5; D gene: TRBD2; clone size: many; V gene: TRBV5-1
CDR3 DNA: TGTGCCAGCAGTTCCCTAAGGGGTTTGGGGCAGTTCTTC; CDR3 protein: CASSSLRGLGQFF; J gene: TRBJ2-1; D gene: .; clone size: .; V gene: TRBV12-3/TRBV12-4
CDR3 DNA: TGCGCCAGCAGAGCTAGCGAGAACACCGGGGAGCTGTTTTTT; CDR3 protein: CASRASENTGELFF; J gene: TRBJ2-2; D gene: .; clone size: many; V gene: TRBV5-1
CDR3 DNA: TGTGCCAGCAGCCAAGGGCGGGGGGCAACAGATACGCAGTATTTT; CDR3 protein: CASSQGRGATDTQYF; J gene: TRBJ2-3; D gene: TRBD2; clone size: few; V gene: TRBV3-1
CDR3 DNA: TGCAGTGCTAGAGACACTAGCGGGGGTCTGGGAAACATTCAGTACTTC; CDR3 protein: CSARDTSGGLGNIQYF; J gene: TRBJ2-4; D gene: TRBD2; clone size: .; V gene: TRBV20-1
CDR3 DNA: TGTGCCAGCGGTTGGGGTTTTGAGACCCAGTACTTC; CDR3 protein: CASGWGFETQYF; J gene: TRBJ2-5; D gene: .; clone size: few; V gene: TRBV19
CDR3 DNA: TGTGCCAGCAGCGCAGGACAACTAGCGGCCGGCTTCCAGCAGTACTTC; CDR3 protein: CASSAGQLAAGFQQYF; J gene: TRBJ2-7; D gene: TRBD2; clone size: .; V gene: TRBV7-2
CDR3 DNA: TGTGCCAGCACCAAACTAGCGGACAACTTCAATGAGCAGTTCTTC; CDR3 protein: CASTKLADNFNEQFF; J gene: TRBJ2-1; D gene: TRBD2; clone size: .; V gene: TRBV6-1
CDR3 DNA: TGCGCCAGCAGCTTCTCTTCTGCGGGCGGCACAGATACGCAGTATTTT; CDR3 protein: CASSFSSAGGTDTQYF; J gene: TRBJ2-3; D gene: .; clone size: .; V gene: TRBV5-1
CDR3 DNA: TGTGCCAGCTCACCACGCACCGGGGAGCAGTTCTTC; CDR3 protein: CASSPRTGEQFF; J gene: TRBJ2-1; D gene: .; clone size: .; V gene: TRBV18
CDR3 DNA: TGCAGTGCTAGAAAGCCTGGAGGCCGCTACGAGCAGTACTTC; CDR3 protein: CSARKPGGRYEQYF; J gene: TRBJ2-7; D gene: .; clone size: few; V gene: TRBV20-1
CDR3 DNA: TGCGCCAGCAGCCCGGACAGGGGGAACTACGAGCAGTACTTC; CDR3 protein: CASSPDRGNYEQYF; J gene: TRBJ2-7; D gene: TRBD1; clone size: many; V gene: TRBV5-1
CDR3 DNA: TGCAGTGCTAGAGATCCTGGGGGCCCGGCAAATTCACCCCTCCACTTT; CDR3 protein: CSARDPGGPANSPLHF; J gene: TRBJ1-6; D gene: .; clone size: few; V gene: TRBV20-1
CDR3 DNA: TGCAGCGTTGTTGGTCAAGGGTGGGGCTACACCTTC; CDR3 protein: CSVVGQGWGYTF; J gene: TRBJ1-2; D gene: .; clone size: many; V gene: TRBV29-1
CDR3 DNA: TGTGCCTGGGCGCAGGCCGTTGACGAGCAGTACTTC; CDR3 protein: CAWAQAVDEQYF; J gene: TRBJ2-7; D gene: .; clone size: few; V gene: TRBV30
CDR3 DNA: TGCGCCAGCAGCTCTCGACTAGCGGGAGGGGGACCTTGGAATGAGCAGTTCTTC; CDR3 protein: CASSSRLAGGGPWNEQFF; J gene: TRBJ2-1; D gene: TRBD2; clone size: few; V gene: TRBV5-1
CDR3 DNA: TGTGCCAGCAGCTTAGCAGGACACTTAGAGACCCAGTACTTC; CDR3 protein: CASSLAGHLETQYF; J gene: TRBJ2-5; D gene: .; clone size: .; V gene: TRBV7-9
CDR3 DNA: TGTGCCAGCAGGACTGCAATCCTGGGTACGCAGTATTTT; CDR3 protein: CASRTAILGTQYF; J gene: TRBJ2-3; D gene: .; clone size: .; V gene: TRBV11-2
CDR3 DNA: TGCAGCGTCCCCCTGAGTACGAACACTGAAGCTTTCTTT; CDR3 protein: CSVPLSTNTEAFF; J gene: TRBJ1-1; D gene: .; clone size: .; V gene: TRBV29-1
CDR3 DNA: TGCGCCAGCAGCTCAACGAACAGGGGAGGGGAGACCCAGTACTTC; CDR3 protein: CASSSTNRGGETQYF; J gene: TRBJ2-5; D gene: .; clone size: few; V gene: TRBV5-1
CDR3 DNA: TGTGCCAGCAGCACCATAGCGGGGGGGGCTTACGAGCAGTACTTC; CDR3 protein: CASSTIAGGAYEQYF; J gene: TRBJ2-7; D gene: TRBD2; clone size: .; V gene: TRBV7-2
CDR3 DNA: TGTGCCAGCAGCTCGTACCGGGAGCACAATGAGCAGTTCTTC; CDR3 protein: CASSSYREHNEQFF; J gene: TRBJ2-1; D gene: .; clone size: many; V gene: TRBV7-9
CDR3 DNA: TGTGCCAGCAGCTTGGACGCGCATAGGGGTGGCTACACCTTC; CDR3 protein: CASSLDAHRGGYTF; J gene: TRBJ1-2; D gene: .; clone size: few; V gene: TRBV7-2
CDR3 DNA: TGTGCCAGCAGCCAACAGGGAAGGGGGAACACTGAAGCTTTCTTT; CDR3 protein: CASSQQGRGNTEAFF; J gene: TRBJ1-1; D gene: .; clone size: few; V gene: TRBV3-1
CDR3 DNA: TGTGCCAGCTCACAACCGAATAATTCACCCCTCCACTTT; CDR3 protein: CASSQPNNSPLHF; J gene: TRBJ1-6; D gene: .; clone size: .; V gene: TRBV18
CDR3 DNA: TGCAGTGCTACCAACAATGAGCAGTTCTTC; CDR3 protein: CSATNNEQFF; J gene: TRBJ2-1; D gene: .; clone size: few; V gene: TRBV20-1
CDR3 DNA: TGCAGTGCTCCATCCGGGACATCCTACGAGCAGTACTTC; CDR3 protein: CSAPSGTSYEQYF; J gene: TRBJ2-7; D gene: .; clone size: many; V gene: TRBV20-1
CDR3 DNA: TGTGCCAGCGCCCAGGGGTCTGGGGCCAACGTCCTGACTTTC; CDR3 protein: CASAQGSGANVLTF; J gene: TRBJ2-6; D gene: .; clone size: .; V gene: TRBV6-2/TRBV6-3
CDR3 DNA: TGTGCCAGCAGCGTCCGCAGGATGAACACTGAAGCTTTCTTT; CDR3 protein: CASSVRRMNTEAFF; J gene: TRBJ1-1; D gene: .; clone size: many; V gene: TRBV2
CDR3 DNA: TGCAGCGTTGGCGGGTCGGTGAGCTATGGCTACACCTTC; CDR3 protein: CSVGGSVSYGYTF; J gene: TRBJ1-2; D gene: .; clone size: .; V gene: TRBV29-1
CDR3 DNA: TGTGCCAGCAGCCAAGTGCCTACCCGGGGCGAGCAGTACTTC; CDR3 protein: CASSQVPTRGEQYF; J gene: TRBJ2-7; D gene: .; clone size: .; V gene: TRBV3-1
CDR3 DNA: TGTGCCAGCAGCGCTCGCCCCCGACAGAACGAGCAGTACTTC; CDR3 protein: CASSARPRQNEQYF; J gene: TRBJ2-7; D gene: .; clone size: few; V gene: TRBV9
CDR3 DNA: TGCGCCAGCAGCCAAGGCTTAGGGATGAATGAGCAGTTCTTC; CDR3 protein: CASSQGLGMNEQFF; J gene: TRBJ2-1; D gene: .; clone size: .; V gene: TRBV4-3
CDR3 DNA: TGTGCCAGCAGTTTTTTCGGCGACGAGCAGTACTTC; CDR3 protein: CASSFFGDEQYF; J gene: TRBJ2-7; D gene: .; clone size: few; V gene: TRBV12-3/TRBV12-4
CDR3 DNA: TGCGCCAGCAGCCCGTCGACAGGGAGAAGGACTAACTATGGCTACACCTTC; CDR3 protein: CASSPSTGRRTNYGYTF; J gene: TRBJ1-2; D gene: TRBD1; clone size: few; V gene: TRBV5-1
CDR3 DNA: TGTGCCAGCAGCTTAGTCTACTCGAACACCGGGGAGCTGTTTTTT; CDR3 protein: CASSLVYSNTGELFF; J gene: TRBJ2-2; D gene: .; clone size: .; V gene: TRBV7-8
CDR3 DNA: TGTGCCAGCAGCCAAGACGGGGGGCCGGGAGAGCAGTACTTC; CDR3 protein: CASSQDGGPGEQYF; J gene: TRBJ2-7; D gene: .; clone size: few; V gene: TRBV4-2
CDR3 DNA: TGCAGCGTAGTTGGACAGGGCTTAGAGACCCAGTACTTC; CDR3 protein: CSVVGQGLETQYF; J gene: TRBJ2-5; D gene: TRBD1; clone size: many; V gene: TRBV29-1
CDR3 DNA: TGCAGTGCTAATCCGACTAGCGGGAGGGCTGGTAGTTCCGACGAGCAGTACTTC; CDR3 protein: CSANPTSGRAGSSDEQYF; J gene: TRBJ2-7; D gene: TRBD2; clone size: .; V gene: TRBV20-1
CDR3 DNA: TGCGCCAGCAGCCATCCCCTGAGGGGCCTTAGGACTAGCACAGATACGCAGTATTTT; CDR3 protein: CASSHPLRGLRTSTDTQYF; J gene: TRBJ2-3; D gene: .; clone size: many; V gene: TRBV4-1
CDR3 DNA: TGTGCCAGCTCACACACCAGGACAGGGGGGATCGATGAGCAGTTCTTC; CDR3 protein: CASSHTRTGGIDEQFF; J gene: TRBJ2-1; D gene: TRBD1; clone size: .; V gene: TRBV18
CDR3 DNA: TGTGCCAGCAGCCAGTTAGCGGGGGCCCAAGAGACCCAGTACTTC; CDR3 protein: CASSQLAGAQETQYF; J gene: TRBJ2-5; D gene: TRBD2; clone size: .; V gene: TRBV4-2
CDR3 DNA: TGCGCCAGCAGCCCATATACAAAAGTTAGCGGTGAGCAGTTCTTC; CDR3 protein: CASSPYTKVSGEQFF; J gene: TRBJ2-1; D gene: .; clone size: .; V gene: TRBV4-1